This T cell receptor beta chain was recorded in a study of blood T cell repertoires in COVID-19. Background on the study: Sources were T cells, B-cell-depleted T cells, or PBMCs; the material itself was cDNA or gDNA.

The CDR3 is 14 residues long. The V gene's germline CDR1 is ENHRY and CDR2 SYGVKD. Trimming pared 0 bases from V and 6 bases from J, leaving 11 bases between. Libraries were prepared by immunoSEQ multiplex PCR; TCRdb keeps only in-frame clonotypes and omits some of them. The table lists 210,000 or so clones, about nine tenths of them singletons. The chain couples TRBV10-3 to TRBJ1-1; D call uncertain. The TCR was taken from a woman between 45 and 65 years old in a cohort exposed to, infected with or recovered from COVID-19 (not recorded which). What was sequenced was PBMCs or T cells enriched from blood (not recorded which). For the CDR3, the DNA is TGTGCCATCAGTGAGTCGTCCGGGTGGGCTGAAGCTTTCTTT. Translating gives CAISESSGWAEAFF.